The T cell receptor (beta chain) described here comes from a study of blood T cell repertoires in COVID-19. Across the study: Some COVID-19 samples were acute and others convalescent; all came from the United States, Italy and Spain. In each case, the material was cDNA or gDNA derived from T cells, B-cell-depleted T cells, or PBMCs.

Some clones are missing from TCRdb's copy, which holds only in-frame ones; the method was immunoSEQ multiplex PCR. In the table there are 150,000 or so clones, 80% of which are singletons. CDR1 is MDHEN and CDR2 is SYDVKM in the germline V gene. This CDR3 is built from 12 residues. V lost 9 bases to trimming and J lost 4 bases, with 10 bases between them. Sequenced: peripheral blood. The chain couples TRBV28 to TRBJ1-5, with unresolved D. The TCR comes from a man in his sixties with active or convalescent COVID-19. The CDR3 is CASLSGNQPQHF. CDR3 bases: TGTGCCAGTCTTTCGGGAAATCAGCCCCAGCATTTT.